Following are 18 T cell receptor beta chains from one sample sequenced in a study of blood T cell repertoires in COVID-19. Repertoires were generated with immunoSEQ multiplex PCR, while TCRdb's copy carries only in-frame clones and drops some. The sample carries about 300,000 clones, 89% recorded once. The material sequenced was peripheral blood. The receptors originated from a man in his late teens or twenties who had recovered from COVID-19.

The chain combines TRBV6-5 with TRBJ2-7; D is possibly TRBD2 (6 bases). Germline loops: CDR1 MNHEY, CDR2 SVGAGI. V was cut by 10 bases and J by 0 bases, with 16 bases left in between. This CDR3 comprises 14 residues. CDR3 DNA: TGTGCCACCCTCAAGATGGGGGGCTCCTACGAGCAGTACTTC. It yields the protein CATLKMGGSYEQYF.

The count of this clone is one. The rearrangement links TRBV6-5 to TRBJ1-6, with TRBD1 identical over 10 bases. Germline CDR1 is MNHEY and CDR2 is SVGAGI. With V trimmed by 6 bases and J by 7 bases, 3 bases remained unmatched. The CDR3 spans 14 residues. The CDR3 sequence is CASSTGQGNSPLHF. The CDR3 coding sequence is TGTGCCAGCAGCACGGGACAGGGGAATTCACCCCTCCACTTT.

The chain uses TRBV6-1 and TRBJ2-1, with no clear D. Germline V CDR1 and CDR2: MNHNS, SASEGT. The CDR3 has 12 amino acids. The V gene lost 2 bases and the J gene lost 9 bases, with 8 bases spanning the gap. Here the CDR3 reads CASSEWALEQFF. The CDR3 DNA is TGTGCCAGCAGTGAATGGGCTCTTGAGCAGTTCTTC.

The DNA of the CDR3 is TGTGCCAGCAGCTTTAGGGAGGCGGCGAGAGGCTACACCTTC. Encoded protein: CASSFREAARGYTF. V and J are TRBV5-4 and TRBJ1-2; D is uncertain. V was trimmed by 2 bases and J by 8 bases, leaving 16 bases between them. The CDR3 length is 14 residues. The germline V gene has CDR1 SGHNT and CDR2 YYREEE (reference sequence).

The V gene is TRBV3-1 (or the pseudogene TRBV3-2), the J gene TRBJ1-5, with 7 positions matching TRBD1. J was trimmed by 3 bases and V by 2 bases; bases with no gene match: 4. The CDR3 loop spans 15 amino acids. In germline, CDR1 is LGHDT, CDR2 YNNKEL (reference sequence). The CDR3 coding sequence is TGTGCCAGCAGCCAATACACAGGGGACAATCAGCCCCAGCATTTT. Amino acids: CASSQYTGDNQPQHF.

The chain carries TRBV27 and TRBJ2-7, with TRBD2 identical over 10 bases. This CDR3 spans 13 amino acids. Per the germline V gene, CDR1 is MNHEY and CDR2 is SMNVEV (reference sequence). The V gene end was trimmed by 9 bases and the J gene end by 5 bases; junction bases not matched to a gene: 7. In nucleotides, the CDR3 is TGTGCCAGACGGACTAGCGGAGGCCACGAGCAGTACTTC. Translated: CARRTSGGHEQYF.

The rearrangement uses TRBV6-2 or TRBV6-3 and TRBJ2-3; 9 positions agree with TRBD1. This CDR3 has 16 amino acids. Unmatched junction bases numbered 9, after V lost 7 bases and J lost 1 base. Per the germline V gene, CDR1 is MNHEY and CDR2 is SVGEGT. The CDR3 bases are TGTGCCAGCACCCCTCTACAGGGGGCCCGCACAGATACGCAGTATTTT. Amino acid sequence: CASTPLQGARTDTQYF.

This chain joins TRBV6-5 and TRBJ2-1; TRBD2 matches 8 bases. Trimming cost V 0 bases and J 6 bases; bases outside gene matches: 7. The CDR3 consists of 16 residues. Looked up from germline, CDR1 is MNHEY and CDR2 is SVGAGI. CDR3 sequence: CASSYSSRGRSNEQFF. The DNA for the CDR3 is TGTGCCAGCAGTTACTCGAGTCGCGGGAGGTCCAATGAGCAGTTCTTC.

The V gene is TRBV18, the J gene TRBJ2-1; 13 bases are a match to TRBD2. Losses at the gene ends were 5 bases for V and 7 bases for J; bases not matched to a gene: 11. Germline CDR1 reads KGHSH; CDR2 reads LQKENI. The CDR3 is 17 amino acids. The CDR3 DNA is TGTGCCAGCTCAGGACTCAGACTAGCGGGGGGCGAGAATGAGCAGTTCTTC. It translates to CASSGLRLAGGENEQFF.

The chain joins TRBV7-7 to TRBJ2-1, with 12 bases aligning to TRBD2. Germline CDR1 and CDR2: SSHAT and FNYEAQ (reference sequence). This CDR3 comprises 16 residues. Germline trimming cut 5 bases from V and 5 bases from J; bases unmatched to any gene: 7. CDR3 sequence reads: CASSAGLAGFHNEQFF. For the CDR3, the DNA is TGTGCCAGCAGCGCCGGACTAGCGGGATTTCACAATGAGCAGTTCTTC.

The chain joins TRBV20-1 to TRBJ1-1, with D unresolved. Trimming removed 3 bases at V and 8 bases at J, with 10 bases between. Germline V CDR1 and CDR2: DFQATT, SNEGSKA (reference sequence). The CDR3 totals 11 residues. The chain's CDR3 is CSASFSGEAFF. CDR3 nucleotide sequence: TGCAGTGCTAGTTTCTCCGGGGAAGCTTTCTTT.

Only a few counts were recorded for this clone. CDR3 sequence: CAAGSGTYEQYF. CDR3 sequence (DNA): TGTGCCGCCGGGTCAGGGACCTACGAGCAGTACTTC. The J gene is TRBJ2-7, the V gene TRBV6-5; D perhaps matches TRBD1 (5 bases). This CDR3 comprises 12 residues. Germline values: CDR1 MNHEY, CDR2 SVGAGI. Trimming shortened V by 11 bases and J by 2 bases, and 13 bases separated the two germline ends.

J is TRBJ1-4 and V is TRBV4-1; D uncertain. The CDR3 extends over 15 amino acids. The germline V gene encodes CDR1 MGHRA and CDR2 YSYEKL. V was cut by 4 bases and J by 7 bases, with 16 bases left in between. CDR3 loop: CASSRSGGLSEKLFF. CDR3 nucleotide sequence: TGCGCCAGCAGCCGTAGCGGCGGCCTAAGTGAAAAACTGTTTTTT.

This chain joins TRBV5-3 and TRBJ1-4; 8 positions match TRBD1. TRBV5-3 belongs to the ORF category, with a function that is uncertain. This CDR3 spans 15 amino acids. J was trimmed by 6 bases and V by 4 bases; bases with no gene match: 8. CDR3 sequence (DNA): TGTGCCAGAAGCGGGGCCGGGACAGGTTATGAAAAACTGTTTTTT. It encodes CARSGAGTGYEKLFF.

This chain links TRBV6-5 with TRBJ2-7; 7 positions match TRBD1. J lost 6 bases, V lost 4 bases, and 9 bases had no gene match. The V gene's germline CDR1 is MNHEY and CDR2 SVGAGI. The CDR3 sequence is 14 residues long. The CDR3 coding sequence is TGTGCCAGCAGTTGGACGACAGGGTCACCCGAGCAGTACTTC. Translating it yields CASSWTTGSPEQYF.

The V gene is TRBV6-5, the J gene TRBJ2-1; 7 bases map to TRBD1. CDR3 length equals 12 residues. Germline CDR1 reads MNHEY; CDR2 reads SVGAGI. Trimming took 0 bases from V and 15 from J; bases not matched to a gene: 5. This chain's CDR3 is CASSYSRGGWFF. The CDR3 nucleotides are TGTGCCAGCAGTTACTCGAGAGGGGGCTGGTTCTTC.

This chain joins TRBV4-3 and TRBJ1-2, with a tentative D call TRBD1 (6 bases). The CDR3 contains 14 residues. Per the germline V gene, CDR1 is LGHNA and CDR2 is YSLEER. V was shortened by 3 bases and J by 7 bases, with 15 bases between the two germline ends. The DNA of the CDR3 is TGCGCCAGCAGCCACCGAGGACAGATAGGTGGCTACACCTTC. Protein product: CASSHRGQIGGYTF.

The J gene is TRBJ1-6, the V gene TRBV11-2, with a weak D call TRBD1 (6 bases). CDR3 length: 16 amino acids. Germline CDR1 and CDR2: SGHAT and FQNNGV. V lost 1 base and J lost 7, with 14 bases in between. CDR3 DNA sequence: TGTGCCAGCAGCTTAGTGTGGGGCAGGGGAAATTCACCCCTCCACTTT. As protein: CASSLVWGRGNSPLHF.